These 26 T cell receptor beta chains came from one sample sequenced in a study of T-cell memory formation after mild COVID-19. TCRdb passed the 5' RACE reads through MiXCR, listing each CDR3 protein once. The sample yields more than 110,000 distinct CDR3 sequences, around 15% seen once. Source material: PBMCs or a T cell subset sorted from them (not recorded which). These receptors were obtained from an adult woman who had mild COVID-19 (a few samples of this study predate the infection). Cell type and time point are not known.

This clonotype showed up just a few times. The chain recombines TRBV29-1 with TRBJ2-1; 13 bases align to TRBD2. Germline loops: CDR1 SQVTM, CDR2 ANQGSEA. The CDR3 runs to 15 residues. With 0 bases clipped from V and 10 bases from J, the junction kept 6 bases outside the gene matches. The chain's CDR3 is CSVEDLRTSGGEQFF. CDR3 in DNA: TGCAGCGTTGAAGATCTCAGGACTAGCGGGGGAGAGCAGTTCTTC.

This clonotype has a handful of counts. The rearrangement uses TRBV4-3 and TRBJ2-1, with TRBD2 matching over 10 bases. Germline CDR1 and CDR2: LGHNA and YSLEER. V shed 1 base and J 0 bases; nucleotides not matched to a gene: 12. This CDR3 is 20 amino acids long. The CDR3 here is CASSQGSLAGERSSYNEQFF. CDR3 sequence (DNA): TGCGCCAGCAGCCAAGGAAGCCTAGCGGGAGAGAGGAGCTCCTACAATGAGCAGTTCTTC.

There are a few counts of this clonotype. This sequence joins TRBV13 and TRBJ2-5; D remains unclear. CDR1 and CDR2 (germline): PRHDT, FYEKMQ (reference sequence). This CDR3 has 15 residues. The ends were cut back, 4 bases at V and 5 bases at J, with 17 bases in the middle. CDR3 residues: CASSSLLVLGETQYF. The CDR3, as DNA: TGTGCCAGCAGCTCATTGCTTGTCCTAGGGGAGACCCAGTACTTC.

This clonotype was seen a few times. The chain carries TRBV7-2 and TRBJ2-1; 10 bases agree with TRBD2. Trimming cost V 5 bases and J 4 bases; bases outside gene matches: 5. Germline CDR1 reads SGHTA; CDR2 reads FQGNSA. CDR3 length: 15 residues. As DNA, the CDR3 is TGTGCCAGCAGCGCCTCTAGCGGGGGTTACAATGAGCAGTTCTTC. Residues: CASSASSGGYNEQFF.

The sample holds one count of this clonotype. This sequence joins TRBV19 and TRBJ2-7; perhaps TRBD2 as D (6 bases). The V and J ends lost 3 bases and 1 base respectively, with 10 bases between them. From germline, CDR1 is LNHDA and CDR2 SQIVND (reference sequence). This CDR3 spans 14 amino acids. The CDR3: CASSIAGPSYEQYF. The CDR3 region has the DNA TGTGCCAGTAGTATCGCGGGGCCATCCTACGAGCAGTACTTC.

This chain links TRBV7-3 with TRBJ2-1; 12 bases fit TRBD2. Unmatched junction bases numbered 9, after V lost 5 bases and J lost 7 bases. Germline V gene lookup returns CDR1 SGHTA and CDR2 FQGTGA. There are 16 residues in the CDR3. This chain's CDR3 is CASSPGTSGWFNEQFF. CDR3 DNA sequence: TGTGCCAGCAGCCCCGGGACTAGCGGGTGGTTTAATGAGCAGTTCTTC.

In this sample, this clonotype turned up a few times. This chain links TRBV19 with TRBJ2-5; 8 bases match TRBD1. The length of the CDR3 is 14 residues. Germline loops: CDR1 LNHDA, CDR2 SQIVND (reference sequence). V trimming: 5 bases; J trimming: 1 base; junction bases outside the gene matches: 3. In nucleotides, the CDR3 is TGTGCCAGTAGTGTCACAGGGGGCCAAGAGACCCAGTACTTC. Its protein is CASSVTGGQETQYF.

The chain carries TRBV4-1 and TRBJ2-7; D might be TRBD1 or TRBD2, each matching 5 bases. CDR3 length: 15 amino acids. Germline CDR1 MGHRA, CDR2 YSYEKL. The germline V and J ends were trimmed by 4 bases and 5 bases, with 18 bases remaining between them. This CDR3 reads CASSPERGQGHEQYF. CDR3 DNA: TGCGCCAGCAGCCCCGAACGGGGCCAGGGCCACGAGCAGTACTTC.

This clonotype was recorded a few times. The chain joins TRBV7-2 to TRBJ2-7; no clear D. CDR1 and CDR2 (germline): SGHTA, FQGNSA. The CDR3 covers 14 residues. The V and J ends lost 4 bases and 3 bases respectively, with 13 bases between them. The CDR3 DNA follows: TGTGCCAGCAGCTCTACCGGGCCAAGCTACGAGCAGTACTTC. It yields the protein CASSSTGPSYEQYF.

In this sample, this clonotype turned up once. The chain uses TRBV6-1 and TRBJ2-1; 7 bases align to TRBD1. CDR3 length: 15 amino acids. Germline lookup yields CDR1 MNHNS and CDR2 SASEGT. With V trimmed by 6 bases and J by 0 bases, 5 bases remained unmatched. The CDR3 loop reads CASSVDRSSYNEQFF. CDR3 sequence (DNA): TGTGCCAGCAGCGTGGACAGGAGCTCCTACAATGAGCAGTTCTTC.

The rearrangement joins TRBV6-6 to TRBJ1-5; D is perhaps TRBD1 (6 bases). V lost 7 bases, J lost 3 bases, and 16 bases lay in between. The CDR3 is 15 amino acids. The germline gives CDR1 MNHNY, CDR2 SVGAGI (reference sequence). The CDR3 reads CASTPAGAINQPQHF. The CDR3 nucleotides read TGTGCCAGCACCCCCGCAGGGGCTATCAATCAGCCCCAGCATTTT.

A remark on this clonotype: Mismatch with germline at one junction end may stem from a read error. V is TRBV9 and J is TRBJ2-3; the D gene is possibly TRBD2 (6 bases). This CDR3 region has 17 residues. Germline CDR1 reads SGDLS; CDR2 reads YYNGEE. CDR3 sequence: CASSVTTVTTSTDTQYF. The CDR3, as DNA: TGTGCCAGCAGCGTAACCACAGTAACCACTAGCACAGATACGCAGTACTTT.

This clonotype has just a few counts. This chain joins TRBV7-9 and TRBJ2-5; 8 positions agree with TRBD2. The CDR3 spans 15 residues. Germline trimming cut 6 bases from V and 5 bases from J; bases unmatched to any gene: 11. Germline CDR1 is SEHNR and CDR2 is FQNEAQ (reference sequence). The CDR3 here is CASSPWTSSLETQYF. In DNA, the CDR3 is TGTGCCAGCAGTCCCTGGACTAGCTCGCTGGAGACCCAGTACTTC.

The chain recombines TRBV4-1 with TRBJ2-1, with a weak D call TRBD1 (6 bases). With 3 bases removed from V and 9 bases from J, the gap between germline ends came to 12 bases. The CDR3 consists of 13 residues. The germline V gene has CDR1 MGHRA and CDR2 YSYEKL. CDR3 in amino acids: CASSHPEGVEQFF. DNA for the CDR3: TGCGCCAGCAGCCACCCAGAGGGGGTTGAGCAGTTCTTC.

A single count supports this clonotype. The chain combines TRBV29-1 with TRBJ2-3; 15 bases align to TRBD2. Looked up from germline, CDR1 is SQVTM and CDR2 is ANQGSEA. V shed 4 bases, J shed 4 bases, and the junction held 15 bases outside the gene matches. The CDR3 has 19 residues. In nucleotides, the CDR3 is TGCAGCGTTGCTGGACTAGCGGGGGGGCCGATTCCGTTGGCAGATACGCAGTATTTT. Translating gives CSVAGLAGGPIPLADTQYF.

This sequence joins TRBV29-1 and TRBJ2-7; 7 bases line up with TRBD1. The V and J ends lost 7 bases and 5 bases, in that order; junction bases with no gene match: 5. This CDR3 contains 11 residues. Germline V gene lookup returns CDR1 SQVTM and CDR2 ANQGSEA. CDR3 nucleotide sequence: TGCAGCGCGCTACAGGGGAACGAGCAGTACTTC. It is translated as CSALQGNEQYF.

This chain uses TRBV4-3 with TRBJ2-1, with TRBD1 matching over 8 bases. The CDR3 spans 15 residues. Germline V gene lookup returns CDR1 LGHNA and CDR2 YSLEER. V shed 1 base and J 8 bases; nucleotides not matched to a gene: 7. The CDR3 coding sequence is TGCGCCAGCAGCCAAGGGTCAGGGGGCCAAGATGAGCAGTTCTTC. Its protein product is CASSQGSGGQDEQFF.

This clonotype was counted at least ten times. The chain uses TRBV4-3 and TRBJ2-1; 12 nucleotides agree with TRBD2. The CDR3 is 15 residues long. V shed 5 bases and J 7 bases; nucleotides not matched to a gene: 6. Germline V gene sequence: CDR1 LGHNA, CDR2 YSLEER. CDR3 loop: CASSSQTSGSNEQFF. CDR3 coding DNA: TGCGCCAGCAGCTCCCAGACTAGCGGGAGTAATGAGCAGTTCTTC.

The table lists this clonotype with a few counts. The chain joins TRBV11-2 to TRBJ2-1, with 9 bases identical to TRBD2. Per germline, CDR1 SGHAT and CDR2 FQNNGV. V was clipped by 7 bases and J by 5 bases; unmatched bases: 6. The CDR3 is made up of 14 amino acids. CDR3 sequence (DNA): TGTGCCAGCACCGGGACTAGCTTCGACAATGAGCAGTTCTTC. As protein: CASTGTSFDNEQFF.

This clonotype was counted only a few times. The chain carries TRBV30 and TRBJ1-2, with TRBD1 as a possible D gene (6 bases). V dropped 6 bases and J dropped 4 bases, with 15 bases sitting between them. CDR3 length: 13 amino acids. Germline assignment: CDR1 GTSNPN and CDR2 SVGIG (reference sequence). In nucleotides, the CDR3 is TGTGCCTGCCGAGGGGGGTTGATCTATGGCTACACCTTC. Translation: CACRGGLIYGYTF.

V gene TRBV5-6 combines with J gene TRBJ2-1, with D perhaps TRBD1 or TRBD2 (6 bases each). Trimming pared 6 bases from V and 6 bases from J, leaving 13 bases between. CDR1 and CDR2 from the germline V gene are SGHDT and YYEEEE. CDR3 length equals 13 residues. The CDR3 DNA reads TGTGCCAGCACCCTGGAGGGGGGCAATGAGCAGTTCTTC. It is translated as CASTLEGGNEQFF. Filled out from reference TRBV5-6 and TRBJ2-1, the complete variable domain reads DAGVTQSPTHLIKTRGQQVTLRCSPKSGHDTVSWYQQALGQGPQFIFQYYEEEERQRGNFPDRFSGHQFPNYSSELNVNALLLGDSALYLCASTLEGGNEQFFGPGTRLTVL.

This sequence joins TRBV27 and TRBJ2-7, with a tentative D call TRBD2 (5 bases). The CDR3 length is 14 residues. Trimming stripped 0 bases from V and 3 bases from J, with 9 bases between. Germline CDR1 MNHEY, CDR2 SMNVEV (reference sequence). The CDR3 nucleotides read TGTGCCAGCAGTTTATCGATTGGGAGCTACGAGCAGTACTTC. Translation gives CASSLSIGSYEQYF.

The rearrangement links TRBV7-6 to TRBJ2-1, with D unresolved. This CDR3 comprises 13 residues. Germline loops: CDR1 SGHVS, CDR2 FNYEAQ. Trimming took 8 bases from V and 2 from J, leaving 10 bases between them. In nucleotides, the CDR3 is TGTGCCAGCGGTTTGGGCACCTACAATGAGCAGTTCTTC. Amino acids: CASGLGTYNEQFF.

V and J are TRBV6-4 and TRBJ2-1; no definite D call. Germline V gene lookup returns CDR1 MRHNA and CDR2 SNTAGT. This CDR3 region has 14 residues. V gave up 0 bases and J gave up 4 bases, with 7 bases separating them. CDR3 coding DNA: TGTGCCAGCAGTGACTCGCGCTATTACAATGAGCAGTTCTTC. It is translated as CASSDSRYYNEQFF.

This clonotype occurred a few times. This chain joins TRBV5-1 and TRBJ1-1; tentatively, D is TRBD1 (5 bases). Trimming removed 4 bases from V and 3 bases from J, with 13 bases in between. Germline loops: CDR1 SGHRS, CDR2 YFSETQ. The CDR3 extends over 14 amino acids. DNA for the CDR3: TGCGCCAGCAGCCAAGGGACGGGAGACACTGAAGCTTTCTTT. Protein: CASSQGTGDTEAFF.

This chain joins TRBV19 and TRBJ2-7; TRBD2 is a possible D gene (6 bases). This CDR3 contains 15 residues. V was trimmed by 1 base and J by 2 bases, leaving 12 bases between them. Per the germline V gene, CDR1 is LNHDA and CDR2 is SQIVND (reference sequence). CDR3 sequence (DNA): TGTGCCAGTAGTATAGGGCGGGACGCCCCCTACGAGCAGTACTTC. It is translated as CASSIGRDAPYEQYF.